This TCR beta chain was recorded in a study of blood T cells in healthy people across ages. Study background: Template switching caught about one barcoded beta molecule for each two T cells. Broader study findings: Estimated diversity across one million T cells was deemed an underestimate.

Looked up from germline, CDR1 is MNHNY and CDR2 is SVGAGI (reference sequence). The CDR3 spans 13 residues. V lost 11 bases and J lost 6, with 16 bases in between. Next came a second PCR, run for about 7 to 12 cycles, which used a sample-barcoded 5' primer along with a J-beta primer mix. TCRdb reanalysed the 5' RACE reads using MiXCR and keeps one entry per CDR3 protein. The data show more than 1.4 million distinct CDR3 sequences, around 42% seen once. Total RNA extracted from each sample amounted to at least 5 micrograms. This clonotype was recorded a few times. The antigen is undetermined. This receptor was obtained from a woman aged 18 to 35 in good health. This chain uses TRBV6-6 with TRBJ1-4; TRBD1 might be the D (5 bases). Material for sequencing was blood. The CDR3 bases are TGTGCCGGTTCCGGGGCCCTGGATGAAAAACTGTTTTTT. Translating it yields CAGSGALDEKLFF.